This record looks at one TCR beta chain sequence and its context. The CDR3 totals 15 residues. CDR1 MDHEN and CDR2 SYDVKM come from the germline V gene. J was trimmed by 3 bases and V by 2 bases; bases with no gene match: 6. Patients with Susac syndrome met diagnostic criteria defined recently for definite or probable disease. RNA was extracted with the RNeasy kit, and a quantity of roughly 0.5 to 1 ug was reverse transcribed using random hexamers. A single record per CDR3 protein comes from TCRdb applying MiXCR to the immunoSEQ multiplex PCR reads. Among over 100,000 distinct CDR3 sequences listed, roughly 94% were seen once. The entry originates in a study of CD8 T cells in Susac syndrome. About the research overall: Active disease was present in more than 5 of the sequenced Susac syndrome patients, and remission in under ten. Patients with Susac syndrome had blood drawn and were at that point therapy-naive, on corticosteroids, or on intravenous immunoglobulin alone.

V is TRBV28 and J is TRBJ2-7; 8 positions agree with TRBD2. The TCR sequence derives from a human donor with Susac syndrome. The specimen sequenced was CD8+ T cells from PBMCs. CDR3 residues: CASSLTAGGHYEQYF. In DNA form, the CDR3 reads TGTGCCAGCAGTTTAACGGCGGGGGGCCACTACGAGCAGTACTTC.